A selection of T cell receptor beta chains follows, all from one sample in a study of T cells in Graves' hyperthyroidism and ophthalmopathy. TCRdb independently ran MiXCR on the multiplex PCR reads; one entry per CDR3 protein. The sample shows about 640,000 distinct CDR3 sequences, about a fifth of them seen only once. The sequenced sample was blood. Receptors were obtained from a man aged 25 to 40 with Graves' ophthalmopathy. CDR3s include the opening cysteine and the closing phenylalanine or tryptophan. Each record gives: V gene, J gene, D gene, clone size, CDR3 DNA, CDR3 protein. The D gene is left open where the match is weak. Expanded clones are given a class, and other clones once, few, many or no size at all.

TRBV27,TRBJ2-1,NA,NA,TGTGCCAGCACCGGGGGACTTTACAATGAGCAGTTCTTC,CASTGGLYNEQFF
TRBV12-3/TRBV12-4,TRBJ2-1,TRBD2,many,TGTGCCAGCAGTCCTAGCGGGAAATCATCCTACAATGAGCAGTTCTTC,CASSPSGKSSYNEQFF
TRBV6-1,TRBJ1-1,NA,few,TGTGCCATCCAGGGGAGAAACACTGAAGCTTTCTTT,CAIQGRNTEAFF
TRBV5-1,TRBJ2-3,TRBD2,many,TGCGCCAGCAGCTTGGGGAACACGGGAGGGAGCACAGATACGCAGTATTTT,CASSLGNTGGSTDTQYF
TRBV6-2/TRBV6-3,TRBJ1-5,NA,few,TGTGCCAGCAAGCCGGCCCGAGATCAGCCCCAGCATTTT,CASKPARDQPQHF
TRBV20-1,TRBJ2-2,TRBD2,NA,TGCAGTGCTAGAGTGACCGGGAGGAAGAACACCGGGGAGCTGTTTTTT,CSARVTGRKNTGELFF
TRBV18,TRBJ2-7,TRBD2,many,TGTGCCAGCTCTGTAGCTAGCGGGTTCTACGAGCAGTACTTC,CASSVASGFYEQYF
TRBV11-2,TRBJ2-6,NA,NA,TGTGCCAGCAGCTTGACAGGCTCGACTGGGGCCAACGTCCTGACTTTC,CASSLTGSTGANVLTF
TRBV2,TRBJ2-3,NA,many,TGTGCCAGCAGTGTGGCTAGCGGCACAGATACGCAGTATTTT,CASSVASGTDTQYF
TRBV24-1,TRBJ2-7,NA,NA,TGTGCCACCGGGGGACAAATTCCTGGCGAGCAGTACTTC,CATGGQIPGEQYF
TRBV6-5,TRBJ2-3,NA,NA,TGTGCCAGCAGTTACCAAAGCCGCACAGATACGCAGTATTTT,CASSYQSRTDTQYF
TRBV11-2,TRBJ1-2,TRBD1,NA,TGTGCCAGCAGCCCTTCGGACAGGGTGAATGGCTACACCTTC,CASSPSDRVNGYTF